Listed here is a single TCR beta chain. Its matching antigen is unknown. Mismatch with germline at one junction end may stem from a read error. The data were obtained in a study of cytomegalovirus exposure and HLA in healthy donors. Germline CDR1 and CDR2: SEHNR and FQNEAQ (reference sequence). The CDR3 runs 16 residues. The PCR used 60 Vbeta and 13 Jbeta primers. Using immunoSEQ multiplex PCR, the repertoire was profiled, and TCRdb retains in-frame clones only, with some absent. This sample has under 130,000 clones, with more than 60% found just once. The study's findings and limits: One later analysis reportedly identified an Asian-associated ancestry cluster that showed fewer N-insertions than the approximately 670-donor mean. Common viral pathogens seemed, in a later analysis, to connect with several of the most significant clusters. Later on, analysis showed that most CMV-associated TCR beta chains appeared to be HLA-restricted.

The sequence came from a woman between 35 and 50 years old in good health and CMV-seropositive. Sequenced material: PBMCs. This chain links TRBV7-9 with TRBJ1-2, with D possibly matching TRBD1 (5 bases). CDR3 protein: CSSSSWGQGSPYGYTF. The CDR3 region has the DNA TGTTCCAGCAGCTCTTGGGGCCAGGGATCCCCCTATGGCTACACCTTC.